This paragraph covers one TCR beta chain sequence. Antigen: not known. The ends were cut back, 3 bases at V and 2 bases at J, with 15 bases in the middle. This CDR3 contains 16 residues. Germline V CDR1 and CDR2: SGHRS, YFSETQ. The source of the sample is a study of T-cell memory formation after mild COVID-19. 5'RACE, which relied on constant-segment primers, yielded TCR alpha and TCR beta cDNA libraries carrying sample barcodes and UMIs. One entry per CDR3 protein results from TCRdb running MiXCR on the 5' RACE reads. The sample includes 450,000 or so distinct CDR3 sequences, around 25% of them seen just once. Study results and limitations: Clonal second-wave expansions that peaked on day 37 had unconfirmed SARS-CoV-2 specificity. Pre-infection memory showed some responding clones, and this suggested that cross-reactive memory joined.

The chain combines TRBV5-1 with TRBJ2-1; D may be TRBD1 or TRBD2 (5 bases each). The sequence was collected from an adult woman who had mild COVID-19 (a few samples of this study predate the infection). Cell type and time point are not known. Sequencing was carried out using PBMCs or a T cell subset sorted from them (not recorded which). CDR3 in DNA: TGCGCCAGCAGCTCCGAACCGGGACGCCCCTACAATGAGCAGTTCTTC. Translated, it gives CASSSEPGRPYNEQFF.